Below, 21 T cell receptor beta chains from the same sample are listed, as sequenced in a study of shared clonotypes between healthy human individuals. Naive CD8 cells, CD45RO-negative and positively selected for CCR7, excluded terminally differentiated effector memory CD45RA+ cells. Here immunoSEQ multiplex PCR was the method, and the copy in TCRdb shows in-frame clones only, minus some. The data contain 800,000 or so clones, about 96% of them singletons. Sequencing was carried out using naive CD8+ T cells sorted from blood. The receptor source for this set is a man aged 25 to 45 in good health.

CDR3 region: CASSLPTGGDQNWYEQYF. The CDR3 nucleotides are TGCGCCAGCAGCTTGCCAACAGGGGGGGACCAAAATTGGTACGAGCAGTACTTC. The chain couples TRBV5-1 to TRBJ2-7, with D perhaps matching TRBD1 (8 bases). The CDR3 loop spans 18 amino acids. Germline V gives CDR1 SGHRS, CDR2 YFSETQ. Deletions cut 1 base from V and 4 bases from J, with 24 bases between.

This chain links TRBV4-1 with TRBJ1-4, with 10 bases fitting TRBD1. Germline CDR1 MGHRA, CDR2 YSYEKL. Trimming cost V 2 bases and J 7 bases; bases outside gene matches: 4. The CDR3 spans 15 residues. The CDR3, as DNA: TGCGCCAGCAGCCAACCCGGGACAGGGGCTGAAAAACTGTTTTTT. This gives the protein CASSQPGTGAEKLFF.

The chain is built from TRBV14 and TRBJ1-1; weak D call: TRBD1 (6 bases). CDR3 length: 17 amino acids. V lost 1 base and J 7 bases, leaving 22 bases between the germline ends. Germline-derived CDR1 and CDR2 are SGHDN and FVKESK. The CDR3 loop is CASSQAFIDYREIEAFF. The CDR3 DNA reads TGTGCCAGCAGCCAAGCCTTTATCGACTACAGGGAGATTGAAGCTTTCTTT.

The chain carries TRBV13 and TRBJ2-7; possibly TRBD2 for D (6 bases). V was shortened by 2 bases and J by 0 bases, with 14 bases between the two germline ends. CDR3 length: 16 residues. From germline, CDR1 is PRHDT and CDR2 FYEKMQ (reference sequence). This CDR3 is CASSLKSGTFSYEQYF. DNA of the CDR3: TGTGCCAGCAGCTTAAAATCCGGGACTTTCTCCTACGAGCAGTACTTC.

The genes are TRBV11-2 and TRBJ2-4; D call uncertain. The CDR3 is 17 amino acids. V dropped 5 bases and J dropped 3 bases, with 20 bases sitting between them. Germline CDR1 SGHAT, CDR2 FQNNGV. CDR3 in amino acids: CASSPTRAPPSKNIQYF. The CDR3 DNA sequence: TGTGCCAGCAGCCCAACACGGGCTCCGCCGAGCAAAAACATTCAGTACTTC.

V and J are TRBV9 and TRBJ2-7, with D maybe TRBD2 (6 bases). Trimming removed 2 bases at V and 5 bases at J, with 14 bases between. This CDR3 is 14 amino acids long. CDR1 and CDR2 from the germline V gene are SGDLS and YYNGEE. The CDR3 here is CASSVSEGPHEQYF. The CDR3 DNA reads TGTGCCAGCAGCGTGTCGGAGGGCCCCCACGAGCAGTACTTC.

This rearrangement joins TRBV11-2 to TRBJ2-5; the match to TRBD2 covers 8 bases. Germline loops: CDR1 SGHAT, CDR2 FQNNGV. The length of the CDR3 is 15 residues. Losses at the gene ends were 2 bases for V and 2 bases for J; bases not matched to a gene: 4. CDR3 in amino acids: CASSLLPSGQETQYF. The CDR3 nucleotides are TGTGCCAGCAGCTTACTCCCTAGCGGGCAAGAGACCCAGTACTTC.

The chain couples TRBV29-1 to TRBJ2-1; D unresolved. Per the germline V gene, CDR1 is SQVTM and CDR2 is ANQGSEA. Trimming removed 0 bases at V and 0 bases at J, with 12 bases between. The CDR3 is 16 residues long. CDR3 nucleotides: TGCAGCGTTGAAGATCGTAAGGCCCTCTCCTACAATGAGCAGTTCTTC. Translation gives CSVEDRKALSYNEQFF.

The genes are TRBV11-2 and TRBJ2-7; D is perhaps TRBD1 or TRBD2 (5 bases each). Between the trimmed V and J ends, which lost 7 bases and 7 bases, there was a span of 26 bases. Germline CDR1 reads SGHAT; CDR2 reads FQNNGV. The CDR3 extends over 16 amino acids. CDR3 protein: CASNPFPGTGSREQYF. The CDR3 DNA reads TGTGCCAGCAACCCTTTCCCGGGGACCGGGTCCCGGGAGCAGTACTTC.

The CDR3 nucleotides are TGTGCCAGCAGCCAAGAAGGTTCGCGGGCTCTCTACGAGCAGTACTTC. Its protein is CASSQEGSRALYEQYF. The J gene is TRBJ2-7, the V gene TRBV4-2, with a weak D call TRBD2 (5 bases). The CDR3 sequence is 16 residues long. V was pared by 0 bases and J by 3 bases, with 15 bases between. From germline, CDR1 is LGHNA and CDR2 YNFKEQ.

The count of this clone is one. The V gene is TRBV5-5, the J gene TRBJ2-2; TRBD1 aligns across 8 bases. Germline-derived CDR1 and CDR2 are SGHKS and YYEKEE (reference sequence). V trimming: 0 bases; J trimming: 3 bases; junction bases outside the gene matches: 4. The CDR3 is 16 residues long. CDR3 nucleotides: TGTGCCAGCAGCTTGGCCGGGACAGGTTACACCGGGGAGCTGTTTTTT. It is translated as CASSLAGTGYTGELFF.

This chain connects TRBV21-1 to TRBJ2-5; TRBD1 reflects the table's D call only, with no check against the DNA. TRBV21-1 is shown as a pseudogene. CDR3 length: 14 amino acids. For the CDR3, the DNA is TGTGCCAGCAGGGACCGGGACAAACAAGAGACCCAGTACTTC. Its translation is CASRDRDKQETQYF.

This rearrangement joins TRBV14 to TRBJ2-2; 7 bases are a match to TRBD1. This CDR3 region has 15 residues. J gave up 6 bases and V 4 bases, and 8 bases lay outside the gene matches. CDR1 is SGHDN, CDR2 FVKESK, per germline. CDR3 in DNA: TGTGCCAGCAGCCCCGGGGACAGTCCGGCCGGGGAGCTGTTTTTT. Its protein is CASSPGDSPAGELFF.

This chain uses TRBV5-6 with TRBJ1-2, with D perhaps TRBD1 (5 bases). Trimming took 5 bases from V and 3 from J, leaving 14 bases between them. Germline V gene lookup returns CDR1 SGHDT and CDR2 YYEEEE. The CDR3 runs to 14 residues. CDR3 residues: CASRPWGEDYGYTF. In nucleotides, the CDR3 is TGTGCCAGCAGACCTTGGGGCGAGGACTATGGCTACACCTTC.

The chain combines TRBV9 with TRBJ2-1; no definite D call. The CDR3 runs to 12 residues. Germline V gene sequence: CDR1 SGDLS, CDR2 YYNGEE. V was cut by 3 bases and J by 5 bases, with 6 bases left in between. CDR3 nucleotides: TGTGCCAGCAGCGATATCGACAATGAGCAGTTCTTC. It is translated as CASSDIDNEQFF.

The V and J genes are TRBV6-1 and TRBJ1-2; D is unresolved. V was trimmed by 1 base and J by 7 bases, leaving 7 bases between them. Germline CDR1 reads MNHNS; CDR2 reads SASEGT. The CDR3 covers 12 residues. As DNA, the CDR3 is TGTGCCAGCAGTGAAGGCTCAGTTGGCTACACCTTC. This encodes CASSEGSVGYTF.

This chain uses TRBV30 with TRBJ1-3; D not certain. Germline loops: CDR1 GTSNPN, CDR2 SVGIG (reference sequence). Trimming pared 7 bases from V and 0 bases from J, leaving 7 bases between. The CDR3 runs 12 residues. CDR3 region: CAFKSSGNTIYF. The CDR3 region has the DNA TGTGCCTTTAAGAGCTCTGGAAACACCATATATTTT.

The rearrangement links TRBV10-3 to TRBJ1-2, with D possibly being TRBD1 (5 bases). The CDR3 runs to 16 residues. Germline assignment: CDR1 ENHRY and CDR2 SYGVKD. V lost 2 bases to trimming and J lost 3 bases, with 16 bases between them. The CDR3 nucleotides are TGTGCCATCAGTGAGCCGAACGGGGGGAGGGACTATGGCTACACCTTC. This sequence encodes CAISEPNGGRDYGYTF.

The chain uses TRBV4-3 and TRBJ2-7; TRBD2 matches 10 bases. V lost 1 base, J lost 5 bases, and 8 bases stayed unmatched. The CDR3 runs 16 residues. CDR1 and CDR2 (germline): LGHNA, YSLEER. CDR3 coding DNA: TGCGCCAGCAGCCAAGCTGGGGTTAGCGGGAGGAACGAGCAGTACTTC. Translation gives CASSQAGVSGRNEQYF.

The CDR3 sequence is CSVERDSFDEQYF. The DNA of the CDR3 is TGCAGCGTTGAGCGGGACAGTTTTGACGAGCAGTACTTC. The V and J genes are TRBV29-1 and TRBJ2-7, with a weak D call TRBD1 (7 bases). The CDR3 is 13 amino acids. V was pared by 3 bases and J by 5 bases, with 14 bases between. Looked up from germline, CDR1 is SQVTM and CDR2 is ANQGSEA.

The chain joins TRBV6-5 to TRBJ2-3; D is perhaps TRBD1 (5 bases). CDR1 and CDR2 (germline): MNHEY, SVGAGI. Trimming shortened V by 8 bases and J by 2 bases, and 8 bases separated the two germline ends. The CDR3 runs to 12 residues. CDR3 sequence reads: CASSRDTDTQYF. The CDR3, as DNA: TGTGCCAGCTCCAGGGACACAGATACGCAGTATTTT.